The 8 T cell receptor beta chains given below trace back to one sample, sequenced in a study of blood T cell repertoires in COVID-19. Method: immunoSEQ multiplex PCR; TCRdb's copy keeps in-frame clones and lacks some. This sample has around 260,000 clones; 86% occur once, and the top ten carry approximately 3%. The sample was peripheral blood. Receptors originate from a woman aged 25 to 39 with active or convalescent COVID-19.

The chain employs TRBV5-6 and TRBJ2-7, with a weak D call TRBD1 (5 bases). Between the trimmed V and J ends, which lost 0 bases and 2 bases, there was a span of 9 bases. CDR1 and CDR2 (germline): SGHDT, YYEEEE. The CDR3 runs to 14 residues. In nucleotides, the CDR3 is TGTGCCAGCAGCTTGGAGGGGATTCCCTACGAGCAGTACTTC. It codes for CASSLEGIPYEQYF.

The J gene is TRBJ1-3, the V gene TRBV4-2; 9 bases map to TRBD1. V gave up 4 bases and J gave up 4 bases; unmatched junction bases: 2. Germline-derived CDR1 and CDR2 are LGHNA and YNFKEQ. The CDR3 covers 14 residues. CDR3 sequence: CASSRDRAGNTIYF. In nucleotides, the CDR3 is TGTGCCAGCAGCCGGGACAGGGCAGGAAACACCATATATTTT.

V and J are TRBV6-4 and TRBJ2-3; 7 nucleotides align to TRBD2. Losses at the gene ends were 0 bases for V and 4 bases for J; bases not matched to a gene: 1. There are 14 residues in the CDR3. The germline CDR1 and CDR2 sequences are MRHNA and SNTAGT. The CDR3 sequence is CASSDSGGSDTQYF. In nucleotides, the CDR3 is TGTGCCAGCAGTGACTCCGGGGGGTCAGATACGCAGTATTTT.

J is TRBJ2-7 and V is TRBV19; D is unresolved. There are 14 residues in the CDR3. V gave up 3 bases and J gave up 0 bases, with 9 bases separating them. Germline V gives CDR1 LNHDA, CDR2 SQIVND (reference sequence). CDR3 sequence: CASSMQASSYEQYF. CDR3 coding DNA: TGTGCCAGTAGTATGCAGGCGAGCTCCTACGAGCAGTACTTC.

The chain uses TRBV9 and TRBJ1-2; tentatively, D is TRBD1 (5 bases). The CDR3 has 13 residues. Looked up from germline, CDR1 is SGDLS and CDR2 is YYNGEE. V lost 3 bases, J lost 5 bases, and 11 bases lay in between. Here the CDR3 reads CASSANSGYGYTF. The DNA for the CDR3 is TGTGCCAGCAGCGCTAACTCAGGGTATGGCTACACCTTC.

This chain joins TRBV28 and TRBJ1-5; weak D call: TRBD1 (6 bases). The CDR3 extends over 15 amino acids. The V gene's germline CDR1 is MDHEN and CDR2 SYDVKM. Trimming removed 7 bases from V and 3 bases from J, with 16 bases in between. CDR3 protein: CASKTPGAHNQPQHF. Written as DNA, the CDR3 is TGTGCCAGCAAAACCCCAGGGGCCCACAATCAGCCCCAGCATTTT.

The gene calls are TRBV3-1 (or the pseudogene TRBV3-2) and TRBJ2-4, with 9 bases lining up with TRBD2. The CDR3 sequence is 17 residues long. The germline V gene encodes CDR1 LGHDT and CDR2 YNNKEL (reference sequence). V dropped 1 base and J dropped 8; count of bases not matched to a gene: 12. CDR3 nucleotide sequence: TGTGCCAGCAGCCAAGGGACTAGCGCCGGACCGGGGGACATTCAGTACTTC. Its translation: CASSQGTSAGPGDIQYF.

The chain recombines TRBV4-3 with TRBJ1-2; 7 bases are a match to TRBD1. The CDR3 runs 16 residues. Unmatched junction bases numbered 12, after V lost 0 bases and J lost 8 bases. CDR1 LGHNA and CDR2 YSLEER come from the germline V gene. Written as DNA, the CDR3 is TGCGCCAGCAGCCAAGATGGCCCACCAGGGGGAACGGGCTACACCTTC. Translated, it gives CASSQDGPPGGTGYTF.